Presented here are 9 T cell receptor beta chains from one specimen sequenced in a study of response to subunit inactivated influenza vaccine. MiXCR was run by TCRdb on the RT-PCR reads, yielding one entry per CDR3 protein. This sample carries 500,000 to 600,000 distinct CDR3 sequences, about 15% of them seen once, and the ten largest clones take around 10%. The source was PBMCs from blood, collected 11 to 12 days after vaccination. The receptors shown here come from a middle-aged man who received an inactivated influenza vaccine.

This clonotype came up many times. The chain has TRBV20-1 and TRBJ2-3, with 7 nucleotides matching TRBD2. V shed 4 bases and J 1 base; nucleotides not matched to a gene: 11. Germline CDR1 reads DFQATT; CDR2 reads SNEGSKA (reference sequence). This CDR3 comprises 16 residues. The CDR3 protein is CSANDLRGVRTDTQYF. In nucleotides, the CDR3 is TGCAGTGCTAATGACCTCCGGGGGGTCCGCACAGATACGCAGTATTTT.

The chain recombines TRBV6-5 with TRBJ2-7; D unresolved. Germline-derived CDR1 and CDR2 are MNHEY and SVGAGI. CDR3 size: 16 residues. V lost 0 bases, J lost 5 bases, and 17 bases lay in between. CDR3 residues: CASSYSMAGVTDEQYF. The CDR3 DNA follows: TGTGCCAGCAGTTACTCGATGGCAGGAGTTACCGACGAGCAGTACTTC.

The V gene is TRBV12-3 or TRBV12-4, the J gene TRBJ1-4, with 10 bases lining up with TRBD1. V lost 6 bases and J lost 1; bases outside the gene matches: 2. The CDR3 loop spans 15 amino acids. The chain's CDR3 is CASRTGGITNEKLFF. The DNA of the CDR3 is TGTGCCAGCAGGACAGGGGGCATAACTAATGAAAAACTGTTTTTT.

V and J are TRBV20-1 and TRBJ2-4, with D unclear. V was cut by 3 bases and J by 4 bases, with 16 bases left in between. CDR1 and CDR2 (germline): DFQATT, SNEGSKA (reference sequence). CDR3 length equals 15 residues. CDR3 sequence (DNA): TGCAGTGCTAGTCCCGGAAGCGCGAATAAAAACATTCAGTACTTC. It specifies CSASPGSANKNIQYF.

CDR3 sequence reads: CASSQDSRLRAGELFF. The DNA of the CDR3 is TGTGCCAGCAGCCAAGATTCGCGATTGCGGGCCGGGGAGCTGTTTTTT. The chain employs TRBV3-1 and TRBJ2-2; D might be TRBD2 (5 bases). CDR3 length: 16 residues. Trimming pared 0 bases from V and 6 bases from J, leaving 14 bases between. Germline V gene data show CDR1 as LGHDT and CDR2 as YNNKEL (reference sequence).

CDR3 amino acids: CATSGGLAGINEQFF. The CDR3 bases are TGTGCCACCAGCGGCGGACTAGCGGGGATCAATGAGCAGTTCTTC. The rearrangement uses TRBV15 and TRBJ2-1, with 12 positions matching TRBD2. This CDR3 contains 15 residues. CDR1 is LNHNV, CDR2 YYDKDF, per germline (reference sequence). The ends lost 5 bases at V and 6 bases at J; junction bases unmatched: 5.

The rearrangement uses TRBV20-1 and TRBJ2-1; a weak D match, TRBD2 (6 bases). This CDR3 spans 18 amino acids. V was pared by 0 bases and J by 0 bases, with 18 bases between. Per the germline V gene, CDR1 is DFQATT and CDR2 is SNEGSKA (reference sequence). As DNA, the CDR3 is TGCAGTGCTAGAGATCCGATTGCCGACGGGGGCTCCTACAATGAGCAGTTCTTC. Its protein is CSARDPIADGGSYNEQFF.

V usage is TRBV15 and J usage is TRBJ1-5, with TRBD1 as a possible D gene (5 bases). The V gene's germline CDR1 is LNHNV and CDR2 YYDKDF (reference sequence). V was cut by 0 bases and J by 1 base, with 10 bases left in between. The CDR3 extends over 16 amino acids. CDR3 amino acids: CATSREWGRSNQPQHF. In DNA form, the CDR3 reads TGTGCCACCAGCAGAGAGTGGGGCCGGAGCAATCAGCCCCAGCATTTT.

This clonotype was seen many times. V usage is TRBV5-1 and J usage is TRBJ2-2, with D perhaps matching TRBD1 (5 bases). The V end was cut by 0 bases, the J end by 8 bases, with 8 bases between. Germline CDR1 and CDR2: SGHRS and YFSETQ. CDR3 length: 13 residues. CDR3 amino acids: CASSLENRGELFF. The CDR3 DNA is TGCGCCAGCAGCTTGGAGAACAGGGGGGAGCTGTTTTTT. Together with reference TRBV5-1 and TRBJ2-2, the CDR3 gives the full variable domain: KAGVTQTPRYLIKTRGQQVTLSCSPISGHRSVSWYQQTPGQGLQFLFEYFSETQRNKGNFPGRFSGRQFSNSRSEMNVSTLELGDSALYLCASSLENRGELFFGEGSRLTVL.